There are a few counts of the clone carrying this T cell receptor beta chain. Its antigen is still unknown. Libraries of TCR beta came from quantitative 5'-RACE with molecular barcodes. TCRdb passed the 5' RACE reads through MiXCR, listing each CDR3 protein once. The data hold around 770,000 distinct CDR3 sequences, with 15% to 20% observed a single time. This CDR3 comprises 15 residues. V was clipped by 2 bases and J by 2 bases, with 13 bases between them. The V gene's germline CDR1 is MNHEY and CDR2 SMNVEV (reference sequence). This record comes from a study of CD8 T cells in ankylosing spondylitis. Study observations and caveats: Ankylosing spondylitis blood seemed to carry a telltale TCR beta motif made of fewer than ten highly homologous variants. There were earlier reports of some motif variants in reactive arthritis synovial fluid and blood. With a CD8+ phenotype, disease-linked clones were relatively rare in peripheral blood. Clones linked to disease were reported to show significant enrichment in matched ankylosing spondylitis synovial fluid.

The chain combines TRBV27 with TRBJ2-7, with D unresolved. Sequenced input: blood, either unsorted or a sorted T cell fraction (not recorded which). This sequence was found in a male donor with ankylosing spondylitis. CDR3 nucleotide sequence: TGTGCCAGCAGTTTAAAGGGCCTCTCAGCCTACGAGCAGTACTTC. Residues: CASSLKGLSAYEQYF.